This T cell receptor beta chain was identified during a study of shared clonotypes between healthy human individuals. Sequencing used immunoSEQ multiplex PCR; TCRdb keeps in-frame clones, though not all of them. The sample holds about 2.4 million clones, 80% to 95% seen once. The germline V gene encodes CDR1 MDHEN and CDR2 SYDVKM. This CDR3 region has 13 residues. The germline V and J ends were trimmed by 8 bases and 0 bases, with 7 bases remaining between them. This sequence joins TRBV28 and TRBJ2-2; D unresolved. The sequenced material came from naive CD4+ T cells from PBMCs. As to subset: CD45RA+ positively selected. The clonotype was recovered from a man younger than 30 in good health. Some clones in this sample may be carry-over from other donors' samples. The CDR3 loop is CASVATNTGELFF. The DNA of the CDR3 is TGTGCCAGCGTTGCGACGAACACCGGGGAGCTGTTTTTT.